This record looks at one T cell receptor (beta chain) sequence and its context. This sample is part of a study of cytomegalovirus exposure and HLA in healthy donors. Germline loops: CDR1 SGHAT, CDR2 FQDESV (reference sequence). V trimming: 5 bases; J trimming: 0 bases; junction bases outside the gene matches: 12. The CDR3 consists of 17 residues. Researchers ran the PCR with 60 Vbeta and 13 Jbeta primers. Here immunoSEQ multiplex PCR was the method, and the copy in TCRdb shows in-frame clones only, minus some. The table lists about 70,000 clones, roughly 88% of them singletons. The chain uses TRBV11-1 and TRBJ2-7, with TRBD1 matching 8 bases. This receptor was taken from a woman aged 25 to 39 in good health and CMV-seronegative. Sequenced sample: PBMCs. CDR3 loop: CASSRKRGTGSSYEQYF. The CDR3, as DNA: TGTGCCAGCAGCCGAAAGAGAGGGACAGGAAGCTCCTACGAGCAGTACTTC. Looking up the rest from reference TRBV11-1 and TRBJ2-7 gives the full variable domain: EAEVAQSPRYKITEKSQAVAFWCDPISGHATLYWYRQILGQGPELLVQFQDESVVDDSQLPKDRFSAERLKGVDSTLKIQPAELGDSAMYLCASSRKRGTGSSYEQYFGPGTRLTVT.